These T cell receptor beta chains were read from a single sample in a study of T-cell memory formation after mild COVID-19. TCRdb recomputed calls from the 5' RACE reads with MiXCR, one row per CDR3 protein. The data hold about 470,000 distinct CDR3 sequences, with about 23% observed a single time. Sample: PBMCs or a T cell subset sorted from them (not recorded which). Receptors were obtained from an adult woman who had mild COVID-19 (a few samples of this study predate the infection). Cell type and time point are not known. The CDR3 runs from the conserved cysteine through the conserved F or W. Fields, in order: CDR3 DNA, CDR3 protein, D gene, J gene, V gene, clone size. The D gene is left open where the match is weak. Rows may omit the clone size; those that give it use once, few, many or a size class.

CDR3nt: TGCGCCAGCAGCCATCCCGAGGGGGGGAACTCCTACAATGAGCAGTTCTTC
CDR3aa: CASSHPEGGNSYNEQFF
d_gene: -
j_gene: TRBJ2-1
v_gene: TRBV4-1
abundance: few

CDR3nt: TGCGCCAGCAGCTTGGTCGGATCACTTAGCACAGATACGCAGTATTTT
CDR3aa: CASSLVGSLSTDTQYF
d_gene: -
j_gene: TRBJ2-3
v_gene: TRBV5-1
abundance: few

CDR3nt: TGTGCCAGCAGTTGGGAGGGGGCCTACAATGAGCAGTTCTTC
CDR3aa: CASSWEGAYNEQFF
d_gene: -
j_gene: TRBJ2-1
v_gene: TRBV27
abundance: -

CDR3nt: TGTGCCAGCAGTTTAGATGTCGAGCAGTACTTC
CDR3aa: CASSLDVEQYF
d_gene: -
j_gene: TRBJ2-7
v_gene: TRBV12-3/TRBV12-4
abundance: -

CDR3nt: TGTGCCTGGAGTTGGGACGGGCCCTACGAGCAGTACTTC
CDR3aa: CAWSWDGPYEQYF
d_gene: -
j_gene: TRBJ2-7
v_gene: TRBV30
abundance: -

CDR3nt: TGTGCCAGCAGTTTTTACAGGAGGGAAAAACTGTTTTTT
CDR3aa: CASSFYRREKLFF
d_gene: -
j_gene: TRBJ1-4
v_gene: TRBV12-3/TRBV12-4
abundance: few

CDR3nt: TGTGCCAGCAGCTTAGAGGGGGCGGGGATAGCGGGGTACAATGAGCAGTTCTTC
CDR3aa: CASSLEGAGIAGYNEQFF
d_gene: TRBD2
j_gene: TRBJ2-1
v_gene: TRBV11-2
abundance: -

CDR3nt: TGTGCCAGCAGTTCCGGGACATCCACCGGGGAGCTGTTTTTT
CDR3aa: CASSSGTSTGELFF
d_gene: -
j_gene: TRBJ2-2
v_gene: TRBV12-3/TRBV12-4
abundance: few

CDR3nt: TGTGCCATCAGTGCTTCGGATGGGCGCCTCTCCTACAATGAGCAGTTCTTC
CDR3aa: CAISASDGRLSYNEQFF
d_gene: -
j_gene: TRBJ2-1
v_gene: TRBV10-3
abundance: -

CDR3nt: TGCAGTGCTAGGGAAACAGGGGGCGTCTTAGAAAAACTGTTTTTT
CDR3aa: CSARETGGVLEKLFF
d_gene: TRBD1
j_gene: TRBJ1-4
v_gene: TRBV20-1
abundance: -

CDR3nt: TGTGCCACCGGGGCGGGAGGGTACAATGAGCAGTTCTTC
CDR3aa: CATGAGGYNEQFF
d_gene: TRBD2
j_gene: TRBJ2-1
v_gene: TRBV24-1
abundance: few

CDR3nt: TGTGCCAGCAGCCCCCGGAAGACGATGAACACTGAAGCTTTCTTT
CDR3aa: CASSPRKTMNTEAFF
d_gene: -
j_gene: TRBJ1-1
v_gene: TRBV11-2
abundance: -

CDR3nt: TGTGCCAGCAGCGGGAGACAGCAAACCTACGAGCAGTACTTC
CDR3aa: CASSGRQQTYEQYF
d_gene: -
j_gene: TRBJ2-7
v_gene: TRBV27
abundance: few

CDR3nt: TGTGCCAGCAGTTTAGGTGTACAGGGAAACTACACCTTC
CDR3aa: CASSLGVQGNYTF
d_gene: -
j_gene: TRBJ1-2
v_gene: TRBV12-3/TRBV12-4
abundance: -

CDR3nt: TGTGCCAGCTCCCCCGATTCCGGGAGCTACTATGGCTACACCTTC
CDR3aa: CASSPDSGSYYGYTF
d_gene: -
j_gene: TRBJ1-2
v_gene: TRBV6-6
abundance: few

CDR3nt: TGTGCCATCAGTAGGGACTCGGGGGTTGAGACCCAGTACTTC
CDR3aa: CAISRDSGVETQYF
d_gene: -
j_gene: TRBJ2-5
v_gene: TRBV10-3
abundance: few

CDR3nt: TGTGCCAGCAGAAGGACTCCCCTCAATGAGCAGTTCTTC
CDR3aa: CASRRTPLNEQFF
d_gene: -
j_gene: TRBJ2-1
v_gene: TRBV4-2
abundance: few

CDR3nt: TGTGCCAGCAGTCCCCCACTAGCAGGCTACAATGAGCAGTTCTTC
CDR3aa: CASSPPLAGYNEQFF
d_gene: -
j_gene: TRBJ2-1
v_gene: TRBV27
abundance: few

CDR3nt: TGTGCCAGCAGCGCGGGACAGGCAAATTCACCCCTCCACTTT
CDR3aa: CASSAGQANSPLHF
d_gene: TRBD1
j_gene: TRBJ1-6
v_gene: TRBV12-3/TRBV12-4
abundance: -

CDR3nt: TGTGCCAGCAGCCCGCCTGGCGGGACAGCGTACCAAGAGACCCAGTACTTC
CDR3aa: CASSPPGGTAYQETQYF
d_gene: -
j_gene: TRBJ2-5
v_gene: TRBV9
abundance: -

CDR3nt: TGCAGTGCTCACTCCTCGGGGGTTTCCTACAATGAGCAGTTCTTC
CDR3aa: CSAHSSGVSYNEQFF
d_gene: -
j_gene: TRBJ2-1
v_gene: TRBV20-1
abundance: few

CDR3nt: TGTGCCAGCAGCCCCGGACAGGGTGGCAGTGAGACCCAGTACTTC
CDR3aa: CASSPGQGGSETQYF
d_gene: TRBD1
j_gene: TRBJ2-5
v_gene: TRBV5-4
abundance: -

CDR3nt: TGTGCCACCAGTGCCGGGTACGACACTGAAGCTTTCTTT
CDR3aa: CATSAGYDTEAFF
d_gene: -
j_gene: TRBJ1-1
v_gene: TRBV24-1
abundance: -

CDR3nt: TGTGCCAGCAGTGTACCCGGGACAGGGGGCAGGAACTATGGCTACACCTTC
CDR3aa: CASSVPGTGGRNYGYTF
d_gene: TRBD1
j_gene: TRBJ1-2
v_gene: TRBV12-3/TRBV12-4
abundance: -